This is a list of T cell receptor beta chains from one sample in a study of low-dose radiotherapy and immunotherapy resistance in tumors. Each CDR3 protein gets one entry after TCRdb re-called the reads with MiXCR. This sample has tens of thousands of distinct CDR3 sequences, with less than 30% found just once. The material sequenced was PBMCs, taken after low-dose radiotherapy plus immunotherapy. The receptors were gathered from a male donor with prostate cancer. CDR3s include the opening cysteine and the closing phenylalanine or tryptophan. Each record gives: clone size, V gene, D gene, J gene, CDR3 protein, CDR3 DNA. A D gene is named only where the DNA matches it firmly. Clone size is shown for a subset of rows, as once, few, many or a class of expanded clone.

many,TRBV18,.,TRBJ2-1,CASSSGAYNEQFF,TGTGCCAGCAGCTCCGGGGCCTACAATGAGCAGTTCTTC
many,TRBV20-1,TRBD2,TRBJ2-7,CSAPRAGDLGEQYF,TGCAGTGCCCCACGAGCGGGAGATCTGGGAGAGCAGTACTTC
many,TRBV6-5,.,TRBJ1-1,CASSYGLGGRDDTEAFF,TGTGCCAGCAGTTACGGGTTGGGGGGGCGAGATGACACTGAAGCTTTCTTT
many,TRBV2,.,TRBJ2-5,CASSSDRRETQYF,TGTGCCAGCAGTTCCGACAGGAGAGAGACCCAGTACTTC
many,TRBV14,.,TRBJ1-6,CASSPGTTNSPLHF,TGTGCCAGCAGCCCCGGGACAACGAATTCACCCCTCCACTTT
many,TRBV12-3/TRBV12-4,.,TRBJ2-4,CASNYRGKNIQYF,TGTGCCAGCAACTATAGAGGCAAAAACATTCAGTACTTC
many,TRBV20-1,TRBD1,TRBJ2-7,CSAKNRQGGHSWEQYF,TGCAGTGCTAAAAACAGACAGGGTGGTCATTCTTGGGAGCAGTACTTC
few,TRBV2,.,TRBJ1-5,CASSETPNSNQPQHF,TGTGCCAGCAGTGAAACGCCGAATAGCAATCAGCCCCAGCATTTT
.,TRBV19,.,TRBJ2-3,CASRPRWYAPGTDTQYF,TGTGCCAGCCGACCCAGGTGGTACGCCCCCGGCACAGATACGCAGTATTTT
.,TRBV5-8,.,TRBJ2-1,CASSLHEGSYNEQFF,TGCGCCAGCAGCTTGCATGAGGGATCCTACAATGAGCAGTTCTTC
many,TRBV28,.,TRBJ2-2,CASSLTGLNTGELFF,TGTGCCAGCAGTTTAACAGGATTGAACACCGGGGAGCTGTTTTTT
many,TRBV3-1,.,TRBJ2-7,CASSRGAAVVEQYF,TGTGCCAGCAGCCGGGGGGCAGCTGTAGTCGAGCAGTACTTC
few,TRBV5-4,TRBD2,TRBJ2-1,CASSSFERGGIVEQFF,TGTGCCAGCAGCTCCTTCGAGCGGGGGGGCATCGTTGAGCAGTTCTTC
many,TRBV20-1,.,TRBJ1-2,CSARPGNYGYTF,TGCAGTGCTAGGCCCGGTAACTATGGCTACACCTTC
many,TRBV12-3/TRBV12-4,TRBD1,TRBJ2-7,CASSPNRGSYEQYF,TGTGCCAGCAGTCCCAACAGGGGATCCTACGAGCAGTACTTC
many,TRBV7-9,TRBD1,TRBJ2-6,CASSSYGTGPSGANVLTF,TGTGCCAGCAGCTCCTATGGGACAGGCCCAAGTGGGGCCAACGTCCTGACTTTC
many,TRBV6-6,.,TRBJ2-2,CASGQDLNTGELFF,TGTGCCAGCGGGCAGGACTTGAACACCGGGGAGCTGTTTTTT
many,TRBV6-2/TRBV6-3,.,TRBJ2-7,CASRGPSPTYEQYF,TGTGCCAGCCGGGGACCTAGCCCAACCTACGAGCAGTACTTC
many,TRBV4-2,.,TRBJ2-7,CASSQGRRSHEQYF,TGTGCCAGCAGCCAAGGGCGGAGGAGCCACGAGCAGTACTTC
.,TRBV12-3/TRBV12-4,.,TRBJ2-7,CASSSGPTSGRQYF,TGTGCCAGCAGTTCCGGGCCCACCTCGGGTAGGCAGTACTTC
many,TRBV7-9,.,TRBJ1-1,CASSLPEPLRAFF,TGTGCCAGCAGCTTACCAGAACCATTGCGGGCTTTCTTT
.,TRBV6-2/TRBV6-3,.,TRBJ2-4,CASITGSFQNIQYF,TGTGCCAGCATCACCGGGAGTTTCCAAAACATTCAGTACTTC
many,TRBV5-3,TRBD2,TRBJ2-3,CASSPWERGGLDTQYF,TGTGCCAGCAGCCCCTGGGAGCGGGGGGGCCTAGATACGCAGTATTTT
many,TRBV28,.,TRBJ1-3,CASSSFGSSGNTIYF,TGTGCCAGCAGTTCCTTCGGCAGCTCTGGAAACACCATATATTTT
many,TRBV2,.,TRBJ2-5,CASSEYLAGETQYF,TGTGCCAGCAGTGAATACCTAGCCGGGGAGACCCAGTACTTC
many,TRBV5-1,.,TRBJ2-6,CASSLQGDSGANVLTF,TGCGCCAGCAGCTTGCAGGGAGACTCTGGGGCCAACGTCCTGACTTTC
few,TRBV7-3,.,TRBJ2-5,CASSLTEGTKFQETQYF,TGTGCCAGCAGCTTAACTGAGGGGACAAAATTCCAAGAGACCCAGTACTTC
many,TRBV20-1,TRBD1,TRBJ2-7,CSANPDRGYEQYF,TGCAGTGCAAACCCCGACAGGGGCTACGAGCAGTACTTC
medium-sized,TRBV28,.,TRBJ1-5,CASSVQGGNQPQHF,TGTGCCAGCAGTGTGCAGGGAGGCAATCAGCCCCAGCATTTT
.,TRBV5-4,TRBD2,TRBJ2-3,CASSLTGGDTQYF,TGTGCCAGCAGCTTAACGGGAGGAGATACGCAGTATTTT
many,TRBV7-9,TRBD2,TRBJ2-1,CASSLVLADYNEQFF,TGTGCCAGCAGCTTAGTTCTAGCGGACTACAATGAGCAGTTCTTC
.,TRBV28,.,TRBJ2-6,CASRTPGYGANVLTF,TGTGCCAGCAGAACCCCGGGGTATGGGGCCAACGTCCTGACTTTC
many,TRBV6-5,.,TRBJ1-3,CASTRDGDSGNTIYF,TGTGCCAGCACCCGGGACGGTGACTCTGGAAACACCATATATTTT
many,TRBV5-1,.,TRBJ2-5,CASSLAGEKETQYF,TGCGCCAGCAGCTTGGCAGGGGAGAAAGAGACCCAGTACTTC
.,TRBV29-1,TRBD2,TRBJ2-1,CSVDPTSGNFNEQFF,TGCAGCGTTGACCCAACTAGCGGGAACTTCAATGAGCAGTTCTTC
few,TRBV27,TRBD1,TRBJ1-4,CASSSTGTGVEKLFF,TGTGCCAGCAGCTCTACCGGGACAGGGGTTGAAAAACTGTTTTTT
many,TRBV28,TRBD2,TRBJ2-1,CASSAGGLAVPFEQFF,TGTGCCAGCAGTGCGGGGGGACTAGCGGTTCCCTTTGAGCAGTTCTTC
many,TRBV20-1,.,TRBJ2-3,CSARVGSVPDTQYF,TGCAGTGCTAGAGTAGGCTCAGTGCCAGATACGCAGTATTTT
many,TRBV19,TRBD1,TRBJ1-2,CASTYRDREAYGYTF,TGTGCCAGTACCTACCGGGACAGGGAAGCCTATGGCTACACCTTC
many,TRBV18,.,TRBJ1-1,CASSPFDGSGTEAFF,TGTGCCAGCTCACCATTCGATGGGTCGGGCACTGAAGCTTTCTTT
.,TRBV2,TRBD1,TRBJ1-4,CASRGTGGSEKLFF,TGTGCCAGCAGGGGGACAGGGGGCTCTGAAAAACTGTTTTTT
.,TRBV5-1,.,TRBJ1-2,CASSLSQRDGYTF,TGCGCCAGCAGCTTGTCCCAGAGAGACGGCTACACCTTC
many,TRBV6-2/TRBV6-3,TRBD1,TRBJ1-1,CASSVAGTGTVNTEAFF,TGTGCCAGCAGTGTCGCCGGGACAGGGACCGTGAACACTGAAGCTTTCTTT
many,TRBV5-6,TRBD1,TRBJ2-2,CASSGQGSTGELFF,TGTGCCAGCAGCGGACAGGGAAGCACCGGGGAGCTGTTTTTT
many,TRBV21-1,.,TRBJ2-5,CASSKGLAGRETQYF,TGTGCCAGCAGCAAGGGACTAGCGGGTAGGGAGACCCAGTACTTC
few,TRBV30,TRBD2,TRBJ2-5,CAWSVLLAGGETQYF,TGTGCCTGGAGTGTACTCCTAGCGGGGGGAGAGACCCAGTACTTC
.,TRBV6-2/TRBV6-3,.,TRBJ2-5,CASSYWAGLETQYF,TGTGCCAGCAGTTACTGGGCAGGTTTGGAGACCCAGTACTTC
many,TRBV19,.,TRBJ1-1,CASRARALNTEAFF,TGTGCCAGTAGGGCGAGGGCTTTGAACACTGAAGCTTTCTTT
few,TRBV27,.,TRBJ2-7,CASSSSGRTQWTEQYF,TGTGCCAGCAGTTCGTCGGGGCGAACCCAGTGGACCGAGCAGTACTTC
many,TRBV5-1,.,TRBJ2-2,CASSLVGAGELFF,TGTGCCAGCAGCTTGGTTGGTGCCGGGGAGCTGTTTTTT
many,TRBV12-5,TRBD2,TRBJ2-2,CASAASGYTGELFF,TGTGCTAGTGCCGCTAGCGGGTACACCGGGGAGCTGTTTTTT
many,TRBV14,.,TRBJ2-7,CASSQDAAGSYEQYF,TGTGCCAGCAGCCAAGATGCTGCGGGAAGCTACGAGCAGTACTTC